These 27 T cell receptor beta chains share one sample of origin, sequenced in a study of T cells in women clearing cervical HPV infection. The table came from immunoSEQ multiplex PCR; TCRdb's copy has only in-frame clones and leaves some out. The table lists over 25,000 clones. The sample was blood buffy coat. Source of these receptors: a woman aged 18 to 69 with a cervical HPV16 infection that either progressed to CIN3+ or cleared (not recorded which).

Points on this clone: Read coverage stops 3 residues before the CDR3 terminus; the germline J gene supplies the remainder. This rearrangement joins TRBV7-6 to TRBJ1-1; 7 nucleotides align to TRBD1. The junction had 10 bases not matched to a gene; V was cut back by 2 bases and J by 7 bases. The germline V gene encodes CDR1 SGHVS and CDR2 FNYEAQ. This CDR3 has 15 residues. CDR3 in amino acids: CASSLRYRGLGEAFF. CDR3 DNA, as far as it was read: TGTGCCAGCAGCTTAAGGTACAGGGGTTTAGGTGAA. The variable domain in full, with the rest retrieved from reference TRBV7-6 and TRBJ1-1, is GAGVSQSPRYKVTKRGQDVALRCDPISGHVSLYWYRQALGQGPEFLTYFNYEAQQDKSGLPNDRFSAERPEGSISTLTIQRTEQRDSAMYRCASSLRYRGLGEAFFGQGTRLTVV.

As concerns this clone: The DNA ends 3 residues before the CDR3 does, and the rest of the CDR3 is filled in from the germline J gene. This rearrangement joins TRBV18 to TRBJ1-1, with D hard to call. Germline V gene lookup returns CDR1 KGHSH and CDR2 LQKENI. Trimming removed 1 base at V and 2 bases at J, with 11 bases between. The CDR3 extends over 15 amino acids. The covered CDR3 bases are TGTGCCAGCTCACCACGCGAGTCTTTTAACACTGAA. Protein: CASSPRESFNTE. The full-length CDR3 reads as CASSPRESFNTEAFF. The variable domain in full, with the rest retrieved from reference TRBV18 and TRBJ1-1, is NAGVMQNPRHLVRRRGQEARLRCSPMKGHSHVYWYRQLPEEGLKFMVYLQKENIIDESGMPKERFSAEFPKEGPSILRIQQVVRGDSAAYFCASSPRESFNTEAFFGQGTRLTVV.

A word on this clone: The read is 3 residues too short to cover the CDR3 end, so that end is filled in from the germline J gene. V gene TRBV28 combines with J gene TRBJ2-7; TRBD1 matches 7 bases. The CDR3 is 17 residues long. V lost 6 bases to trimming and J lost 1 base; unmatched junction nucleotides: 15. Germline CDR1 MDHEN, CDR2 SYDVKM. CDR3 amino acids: CASSYRPLTGSSYEQYF. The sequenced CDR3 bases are TGTGCCAGCAGCTACCGACCCCTGACAGGGTCATCCTACGAG.

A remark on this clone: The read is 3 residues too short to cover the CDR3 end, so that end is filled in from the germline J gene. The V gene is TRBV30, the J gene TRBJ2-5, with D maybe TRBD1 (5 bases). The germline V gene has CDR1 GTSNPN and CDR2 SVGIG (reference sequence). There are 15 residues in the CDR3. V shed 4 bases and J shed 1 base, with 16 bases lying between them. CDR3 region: CAWKARTLLQETQYF. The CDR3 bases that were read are TGTGCCTGGAAGGCTAGGACACTCCTCCAAGAGACC. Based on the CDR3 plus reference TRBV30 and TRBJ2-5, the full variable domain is SQTIHQWPATLVQPVGSPLSLECTVEGTSNPNLYWYRQAAGRGLQLLFYSVGIGQISSEVPQNLSASRPQDRQFILSSKKLLLSDSGFYLCAWKARTLLQETQYFGPGTRLLVL.

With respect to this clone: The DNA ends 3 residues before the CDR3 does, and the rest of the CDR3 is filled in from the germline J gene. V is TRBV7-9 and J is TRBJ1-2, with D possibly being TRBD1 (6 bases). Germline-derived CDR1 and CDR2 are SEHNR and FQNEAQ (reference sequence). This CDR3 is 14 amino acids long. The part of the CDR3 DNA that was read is TGTGCCAGCAGTCGGGACACCAACTCCTACGAC. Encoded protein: CASSRDTNSYD. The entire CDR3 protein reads CASSRDTNSYDYTF. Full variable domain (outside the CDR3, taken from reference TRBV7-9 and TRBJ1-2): DTGVSQNPRHKITKRGQNVTFRCDPISEHNRLYWYRQTLGQGPEFLTYFQNEAQLEKSRLLSDRFSAERPKGSFSTLEIQRTEQGDSAMYLCASSRDTNSYDYTFGSGTRLTVV.

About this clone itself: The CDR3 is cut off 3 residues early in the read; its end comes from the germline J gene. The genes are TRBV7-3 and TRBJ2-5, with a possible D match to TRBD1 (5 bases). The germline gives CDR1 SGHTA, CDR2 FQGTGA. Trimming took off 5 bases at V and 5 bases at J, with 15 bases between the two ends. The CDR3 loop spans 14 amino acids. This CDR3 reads CASSPSQGGETQYF. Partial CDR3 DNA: TGTGCCAGCAGCCCCTCTCAGGGTGGTGAGACC.

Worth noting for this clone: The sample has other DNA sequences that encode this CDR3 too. The CDR3 sequence: CASSPPRGNTYNEQFF. CDR3 bases read: TGTGCCAGCTCACCACCCCGGGGGAATACTTACAATGAG. The chain combines TRBV18 with TRBJ2-1; possibly TRBD2 for D (6 bases). The CDR3 end falls 3 residues outside the read, so it is completed with the germline J gene. The CDR3 has 16 amino acids. Germline V gene sequence: CDR1 KGHSH, CDR2 LQKENI. V lost 0 bases to trimming and J lost 4 bases, with 13 bases between them.

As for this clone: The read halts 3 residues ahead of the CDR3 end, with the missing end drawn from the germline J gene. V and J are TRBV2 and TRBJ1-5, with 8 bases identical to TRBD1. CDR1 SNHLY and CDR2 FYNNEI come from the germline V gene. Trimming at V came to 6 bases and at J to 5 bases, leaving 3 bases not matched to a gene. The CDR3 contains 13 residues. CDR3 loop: CASSRGPDQPQHF. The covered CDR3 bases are TGTGCCAGCAGCAGGGGGCCCGATCAGCCC.

CDR3 bases read: TGTGCCAGCAGCCAGGACAGGTTGGAGACC. It is translated as CASSQDRLET. The whole CDR3 protein is CASSQDRLETQYF. V gene TRBV28 combines with J gene TRBJ2-5; 7 nucleotides agree with TRBD1. The DNA ends 3 residues before the CDR3 does, and the rest of the CDR3 is filled in from the germline J gene. From germline, CDR1 is MDHEN and CDR2 SYDVKM. This CDR3 is built from 13 residues. With 6 bases clipped from V and 5 bases from J, the junction kept 6 bases outside the gene matches.

The CDR3 region is CASLDRVGTEAFF. CDR3 bases read: TGTGCCAGCCTGGACAGGGTAGGGACTGAA. The V and J genes are TRBV19 and TRBJ1-1, with 8 positions matching TRBD1. The read comes to an end 3 residues before the CDR3 does, leaving the germline J gene to fill in the end. This CDR3 comprises 13 residues. The germline V gene encodes CDR1 LNHDA and CDR2 SQIVND (reference sequence). V lost 9 bases, J lost 5 bases, and 8 bases stayed unmatched.

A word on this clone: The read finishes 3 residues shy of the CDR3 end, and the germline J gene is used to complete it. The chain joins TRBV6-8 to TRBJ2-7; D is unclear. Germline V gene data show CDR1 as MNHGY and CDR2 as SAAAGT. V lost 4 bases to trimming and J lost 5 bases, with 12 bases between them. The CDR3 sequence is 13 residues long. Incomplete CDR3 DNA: TGTGCCAGCAGTTCCCCCGGGTACCACGAG. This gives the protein CASSSPGYHE. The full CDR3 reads CASSSPGYHEQYF.

The CDR3 reads CASSPGTSGYSTDPQHF. The covered CDR3 bases are TGTGCCAGCAGCCCCGGGACTAGCGGGTATAGCACAGATCCC. The chain combines TRBV2 with TRBJ1-5; tentatively, D is TRBD1 (5 bases). The read ends 3 residues early relative to the CDR3; the germline J gene fills the gap. The germline V gene encodes CDR1 SNHLY and CDR2 FYNNEI. CDR3 length equals 17 residues.

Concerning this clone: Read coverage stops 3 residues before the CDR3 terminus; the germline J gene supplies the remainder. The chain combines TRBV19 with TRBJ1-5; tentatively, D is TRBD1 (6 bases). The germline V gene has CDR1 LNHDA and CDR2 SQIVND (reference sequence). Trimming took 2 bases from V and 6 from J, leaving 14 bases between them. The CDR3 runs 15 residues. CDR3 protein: CASSIPGARGQPQHF. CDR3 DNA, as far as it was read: TGTGCCAGTAGTATACCAGGGGCGAGGGGTCAGCCC.

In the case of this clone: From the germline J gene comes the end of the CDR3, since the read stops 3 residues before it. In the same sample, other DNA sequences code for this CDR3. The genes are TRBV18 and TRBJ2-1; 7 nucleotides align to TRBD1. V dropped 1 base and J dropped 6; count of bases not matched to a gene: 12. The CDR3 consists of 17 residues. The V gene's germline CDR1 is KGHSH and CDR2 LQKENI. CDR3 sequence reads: CASSPQSGGDKVNEQFF. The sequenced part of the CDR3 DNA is TGTGCCAGCTCACCACAGTCAGGGGGAGACAAGGTCAATGAG.

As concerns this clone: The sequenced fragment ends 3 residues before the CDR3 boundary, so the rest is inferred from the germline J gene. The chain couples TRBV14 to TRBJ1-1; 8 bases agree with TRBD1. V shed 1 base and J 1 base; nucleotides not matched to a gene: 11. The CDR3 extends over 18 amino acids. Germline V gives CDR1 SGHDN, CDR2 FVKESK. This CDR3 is CASSQGYLTGTGNTEAFF. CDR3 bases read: TGTGCCAGCAGCCAAGGTTACTTAACCGGGACAGGGAACACTGAA.

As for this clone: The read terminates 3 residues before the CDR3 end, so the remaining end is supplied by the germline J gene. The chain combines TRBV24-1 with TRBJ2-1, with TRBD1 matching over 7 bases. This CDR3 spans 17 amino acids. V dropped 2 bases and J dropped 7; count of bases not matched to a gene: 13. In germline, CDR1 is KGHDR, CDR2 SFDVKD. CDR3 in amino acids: CATSDSRMGTDSNEQFF. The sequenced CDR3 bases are TGTGCCACCAGTGATTCACGGATGGGGACAGATTCTAATGAG.

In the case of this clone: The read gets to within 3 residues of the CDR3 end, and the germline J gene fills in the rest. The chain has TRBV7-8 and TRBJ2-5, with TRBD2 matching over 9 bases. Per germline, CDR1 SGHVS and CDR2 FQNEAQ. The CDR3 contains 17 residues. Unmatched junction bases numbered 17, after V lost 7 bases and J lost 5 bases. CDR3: CASTPLGRGGRGETQYF. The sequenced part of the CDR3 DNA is TGTGCCAGCACCCCCCTGGGGCGGGGGGGCAGAGGGGAGACC.

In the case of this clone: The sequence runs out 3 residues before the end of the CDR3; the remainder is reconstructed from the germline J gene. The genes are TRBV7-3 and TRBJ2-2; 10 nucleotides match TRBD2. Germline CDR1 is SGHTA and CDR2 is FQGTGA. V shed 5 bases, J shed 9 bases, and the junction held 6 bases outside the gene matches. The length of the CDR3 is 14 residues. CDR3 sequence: CASSVAGGTRELFF. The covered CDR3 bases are TGTGCCAGCAGCGTAGCGGGGGGTACCCGGGAG.

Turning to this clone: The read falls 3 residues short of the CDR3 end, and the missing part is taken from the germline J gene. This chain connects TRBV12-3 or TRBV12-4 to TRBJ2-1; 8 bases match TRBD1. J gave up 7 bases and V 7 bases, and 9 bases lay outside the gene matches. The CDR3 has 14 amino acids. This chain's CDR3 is CASNHGQGKNEQFF. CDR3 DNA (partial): TGTGCCAGCAACCACGGACAGGGCAAGAATGAG.

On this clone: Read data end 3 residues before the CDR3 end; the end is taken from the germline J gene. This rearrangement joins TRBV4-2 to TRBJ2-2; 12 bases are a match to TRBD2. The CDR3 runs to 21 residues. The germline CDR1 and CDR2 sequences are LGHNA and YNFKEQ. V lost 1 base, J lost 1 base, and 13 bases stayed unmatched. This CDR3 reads CASSQAIGLLAGGLNTGELFF. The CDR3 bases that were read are TGTGCCAGCAGCCAAGCCATTGGGCTACTAGCGGGGGGACTGAACACCGGGGAG.

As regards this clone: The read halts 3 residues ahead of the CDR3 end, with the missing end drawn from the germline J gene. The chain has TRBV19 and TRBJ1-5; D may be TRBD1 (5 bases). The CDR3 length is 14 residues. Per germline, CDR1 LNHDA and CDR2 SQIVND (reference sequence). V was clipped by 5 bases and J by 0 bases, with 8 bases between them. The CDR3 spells CASSDSYSNQPQHF. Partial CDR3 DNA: TGTGCCAGTAGTGACAGCTATAGCAATCAGCCC.

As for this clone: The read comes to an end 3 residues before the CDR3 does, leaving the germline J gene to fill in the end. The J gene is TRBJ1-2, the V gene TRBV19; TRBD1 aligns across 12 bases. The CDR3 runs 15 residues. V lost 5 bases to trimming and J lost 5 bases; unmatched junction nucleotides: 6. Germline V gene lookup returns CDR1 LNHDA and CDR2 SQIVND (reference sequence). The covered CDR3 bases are TGTGCCAGTAGTCCACCGGGACAGGGGGCTTATGGC. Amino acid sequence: CASSPPGQGAYG. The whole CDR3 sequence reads CASSPPGQGAYGYTF.

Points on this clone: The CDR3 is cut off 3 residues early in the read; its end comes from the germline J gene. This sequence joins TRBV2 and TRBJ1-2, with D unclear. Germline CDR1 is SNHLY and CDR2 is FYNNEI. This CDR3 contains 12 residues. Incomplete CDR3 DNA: TGTGCCAGCAGTGCCTCCTCCTACGAC. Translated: CASSASSYD. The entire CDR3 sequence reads CASSASSYDYTF.

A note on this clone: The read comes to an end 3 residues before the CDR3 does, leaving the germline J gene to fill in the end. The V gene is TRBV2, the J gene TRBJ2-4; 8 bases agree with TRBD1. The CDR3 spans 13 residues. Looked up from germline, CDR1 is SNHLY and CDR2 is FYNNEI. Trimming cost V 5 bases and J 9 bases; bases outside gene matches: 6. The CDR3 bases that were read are TGTGCCAGCAGTCAGGGGGCCGATAGCATT. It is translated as CASSQGADSI. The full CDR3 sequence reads CASSQGADSIQYF.

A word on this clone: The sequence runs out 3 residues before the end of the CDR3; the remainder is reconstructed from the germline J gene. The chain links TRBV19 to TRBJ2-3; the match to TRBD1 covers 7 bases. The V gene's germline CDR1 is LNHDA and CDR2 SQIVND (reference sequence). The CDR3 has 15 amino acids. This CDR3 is CASSIVGDSLETQYF. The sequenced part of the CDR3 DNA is TGTGCCAGTAGTATAGTAGGGGACAGCCTTGAGACG.

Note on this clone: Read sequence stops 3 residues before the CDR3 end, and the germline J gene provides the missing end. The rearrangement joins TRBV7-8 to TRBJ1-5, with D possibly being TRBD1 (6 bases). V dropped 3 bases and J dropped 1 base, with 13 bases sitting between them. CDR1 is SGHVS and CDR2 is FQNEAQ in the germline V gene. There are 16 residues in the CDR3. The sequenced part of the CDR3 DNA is TGTGCCAGCAGCTTCACCAGGGGAGGAAGCAATCAGCCC. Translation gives CASSFTRGGSNQP. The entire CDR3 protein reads CASSFTRGGSNQPQHF.

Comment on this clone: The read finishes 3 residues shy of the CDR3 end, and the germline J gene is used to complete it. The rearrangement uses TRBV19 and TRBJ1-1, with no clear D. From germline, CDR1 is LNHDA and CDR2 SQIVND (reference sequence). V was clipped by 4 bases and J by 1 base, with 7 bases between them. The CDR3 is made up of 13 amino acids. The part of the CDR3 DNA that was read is TGTGCCAGTAGTAGGGCAGGGAACACTGAA. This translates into CASSRAGNTE. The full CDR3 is CASSRAGNTEAFF.